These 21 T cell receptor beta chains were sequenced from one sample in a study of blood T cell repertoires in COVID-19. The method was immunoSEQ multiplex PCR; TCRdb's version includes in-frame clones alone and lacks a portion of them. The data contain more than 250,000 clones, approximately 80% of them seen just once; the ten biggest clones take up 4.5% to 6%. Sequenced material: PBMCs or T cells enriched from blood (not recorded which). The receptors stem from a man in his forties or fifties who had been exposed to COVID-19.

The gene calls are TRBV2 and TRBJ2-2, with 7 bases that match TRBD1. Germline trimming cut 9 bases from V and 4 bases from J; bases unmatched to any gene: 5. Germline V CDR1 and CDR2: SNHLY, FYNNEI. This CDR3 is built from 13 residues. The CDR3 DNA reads TGTGCCAGTCCGGGACAGTCCACCGGGGAGCTGTTTTTT. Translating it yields CASPGQSTGELFF. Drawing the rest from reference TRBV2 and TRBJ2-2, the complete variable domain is EPEVTQTPSHQVTQMGQEVILRCVPISNHLYFYWYRQILGQKVEFLVSFYNNEISEKSEIFDDQFSVERPDGSNFTLKIRSTKLEDSAMYFCASPGQSTGELFFGEGSRLTVL.

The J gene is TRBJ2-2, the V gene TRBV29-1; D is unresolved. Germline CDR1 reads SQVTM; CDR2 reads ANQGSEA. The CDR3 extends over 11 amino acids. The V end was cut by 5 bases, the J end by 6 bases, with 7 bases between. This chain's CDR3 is CSVFEAGELFF. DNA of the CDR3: TGCAGCGTTTTCGAGGCCGGGGAGCTGTTTTTT.

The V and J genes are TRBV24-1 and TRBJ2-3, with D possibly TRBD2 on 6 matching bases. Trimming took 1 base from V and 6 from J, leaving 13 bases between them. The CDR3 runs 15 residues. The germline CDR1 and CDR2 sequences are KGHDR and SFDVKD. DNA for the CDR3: TGTGCCACCAGTGATTTTAACGTGGCGGGGGATACGCAGTATTTT. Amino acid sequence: CATSDFNVAGDTQYF.

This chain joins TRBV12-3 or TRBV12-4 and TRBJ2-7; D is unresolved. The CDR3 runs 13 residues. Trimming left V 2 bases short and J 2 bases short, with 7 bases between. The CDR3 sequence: CASSLTVTYEQYF. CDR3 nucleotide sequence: TGTGCCAGCAGTTTAACAGTAACCTACGAGCAGTACTTC.

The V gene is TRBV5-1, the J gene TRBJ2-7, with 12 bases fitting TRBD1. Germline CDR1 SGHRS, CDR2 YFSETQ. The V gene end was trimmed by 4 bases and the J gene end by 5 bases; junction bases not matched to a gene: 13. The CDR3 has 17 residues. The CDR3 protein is CASSDVSGTGGADEQYF. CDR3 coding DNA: TGCGCCAGCAGCGATGTTTCCGGGACAGGGGGCGCAGACGAGCAGTACTTC. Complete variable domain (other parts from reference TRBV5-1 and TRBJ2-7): KAGVTQTPRYLIKTRGQQVTLSCSPISGHRSVSWYQQTPGQGLQFLFEYFSETQRNKGNFPGRFSGRQFSNSRSEMNVSTLELGDSALYLCASSDVSGTGGADEQYFGPGTRLTVT.

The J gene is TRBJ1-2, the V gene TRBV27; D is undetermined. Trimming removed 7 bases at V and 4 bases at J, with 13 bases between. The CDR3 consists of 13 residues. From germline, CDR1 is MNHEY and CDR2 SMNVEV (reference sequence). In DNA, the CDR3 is TGTGCCAGCACCCCAGGAGGGATCTATGGCTACACCTTC. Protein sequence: CASTPGGIYGYTF.

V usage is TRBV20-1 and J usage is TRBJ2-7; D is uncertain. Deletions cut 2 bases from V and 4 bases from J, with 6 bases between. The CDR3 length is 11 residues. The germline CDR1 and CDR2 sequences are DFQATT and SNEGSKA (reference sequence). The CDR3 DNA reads TGCAGTGCTAGATCAGGATACGAGCAGTACTTC. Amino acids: CSARSGYEQYF.

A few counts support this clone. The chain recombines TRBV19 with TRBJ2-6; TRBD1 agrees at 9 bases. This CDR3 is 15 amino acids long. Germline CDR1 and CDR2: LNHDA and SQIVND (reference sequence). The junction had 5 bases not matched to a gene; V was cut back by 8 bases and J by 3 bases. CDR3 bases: TGTGCCAGTCGGACAGGGGCATTTGGGGCCAACGTCCTGACTTTC. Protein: CASRTGAFGANVLTF.

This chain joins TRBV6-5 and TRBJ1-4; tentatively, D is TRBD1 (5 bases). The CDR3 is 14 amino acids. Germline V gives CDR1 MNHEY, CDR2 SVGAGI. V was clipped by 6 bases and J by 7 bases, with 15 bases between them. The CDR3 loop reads CASSRTRDSEKLFF. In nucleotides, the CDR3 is TGTGCCAGCAGCCGGACCAGAGACAGTGAAAAACTGTTTTTT.

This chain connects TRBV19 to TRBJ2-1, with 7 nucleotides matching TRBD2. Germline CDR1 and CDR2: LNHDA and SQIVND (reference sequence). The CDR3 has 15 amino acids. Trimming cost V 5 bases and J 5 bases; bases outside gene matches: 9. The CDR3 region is CASSPRVAGNNEQFF. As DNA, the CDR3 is TGTGCCAGTAGTCCCAGGGTAGCGGGTAACAATGAGCAGTTCTTC.

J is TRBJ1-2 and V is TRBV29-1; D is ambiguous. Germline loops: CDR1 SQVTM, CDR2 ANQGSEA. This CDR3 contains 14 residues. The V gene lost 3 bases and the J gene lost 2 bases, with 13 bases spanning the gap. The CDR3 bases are TGCAGCGTTGATCGGGAGACACAGAACTATGGCTACACCTTC. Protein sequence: CSVDRETQNYGYTF.

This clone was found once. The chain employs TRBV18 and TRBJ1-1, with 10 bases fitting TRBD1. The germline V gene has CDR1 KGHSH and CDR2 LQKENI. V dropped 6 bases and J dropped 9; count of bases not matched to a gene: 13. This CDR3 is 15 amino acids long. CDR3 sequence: CASSRDRGPPFQAFF. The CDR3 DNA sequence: TGTGCCAGCTCGCGGGACAGGGGACCGCCTTTTCAAGCTTTCTTT.

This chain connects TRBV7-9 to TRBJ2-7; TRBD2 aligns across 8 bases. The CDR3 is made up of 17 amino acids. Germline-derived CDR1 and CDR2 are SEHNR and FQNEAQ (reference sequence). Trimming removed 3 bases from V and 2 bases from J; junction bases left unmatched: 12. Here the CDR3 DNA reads TGTGCCAGCAGCTTCGGGGGGGCACGCAAACTTACCTACGAGCAGTACTTC. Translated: CASSFGGARKLTYEQYF.

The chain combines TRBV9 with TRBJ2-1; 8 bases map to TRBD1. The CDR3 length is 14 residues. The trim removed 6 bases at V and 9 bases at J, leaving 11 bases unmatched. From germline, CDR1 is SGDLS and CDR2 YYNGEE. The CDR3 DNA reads TGTGCCAGCACCCTCAGCACAGGGGGTGGTGAGCAGTTCTTC. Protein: CASTLSTGGGEQFF.

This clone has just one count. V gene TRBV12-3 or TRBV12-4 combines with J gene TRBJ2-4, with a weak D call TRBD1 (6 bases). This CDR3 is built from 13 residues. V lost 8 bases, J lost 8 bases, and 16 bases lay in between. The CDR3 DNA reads TGTGCCAGCTTGGGGGCGGATTTGGACATTCAGTACTTC. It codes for CASLGADLDIQYF.

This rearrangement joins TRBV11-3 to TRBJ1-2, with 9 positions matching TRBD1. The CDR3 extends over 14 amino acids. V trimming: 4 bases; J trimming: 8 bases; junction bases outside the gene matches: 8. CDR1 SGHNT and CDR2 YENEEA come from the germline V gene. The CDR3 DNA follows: TGTGCCAGCAGCTATACCGGGACAGGGAGCGGCTACACCTTC. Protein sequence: CASSYTGTGSGYTF.

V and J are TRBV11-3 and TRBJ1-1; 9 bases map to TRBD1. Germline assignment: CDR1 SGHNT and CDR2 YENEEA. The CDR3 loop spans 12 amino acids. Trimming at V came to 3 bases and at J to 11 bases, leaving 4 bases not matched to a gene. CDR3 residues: CASSFGQGKAFF. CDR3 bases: TGTGCCAGCAGCTTCGGACAGGGGAAGGCTTTCTTT.

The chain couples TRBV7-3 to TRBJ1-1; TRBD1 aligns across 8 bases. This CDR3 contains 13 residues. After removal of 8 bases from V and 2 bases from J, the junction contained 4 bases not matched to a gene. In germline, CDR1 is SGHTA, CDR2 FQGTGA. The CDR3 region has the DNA TGTGCCAGCTCCAGGGGGCCAAACACTGAAGCTTTCTTT. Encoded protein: CASSRGPNTEAFF.

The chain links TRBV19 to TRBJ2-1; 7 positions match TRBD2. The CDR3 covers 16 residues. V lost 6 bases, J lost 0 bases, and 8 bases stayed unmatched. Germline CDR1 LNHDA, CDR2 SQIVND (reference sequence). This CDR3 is CASRATSVSSYNEQFF. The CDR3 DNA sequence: TGTGCCAGTAGAGCAACTAGCGTGAGCTCCTACAATGAGCAGTTCTTC.

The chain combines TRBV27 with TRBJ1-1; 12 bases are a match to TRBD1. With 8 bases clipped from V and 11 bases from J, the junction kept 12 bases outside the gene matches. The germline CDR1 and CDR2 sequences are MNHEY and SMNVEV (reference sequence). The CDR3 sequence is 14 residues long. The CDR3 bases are TGTGCCAGCTTACCGGGACAGGGGGCGGATCCCGCTTTCTTT. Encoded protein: CASLPGQGADPAFF.

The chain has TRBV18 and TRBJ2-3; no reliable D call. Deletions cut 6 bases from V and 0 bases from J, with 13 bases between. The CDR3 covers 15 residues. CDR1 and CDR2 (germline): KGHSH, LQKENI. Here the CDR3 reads CASSLLPSSTDTQYF. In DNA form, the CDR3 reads TGTGCCAGCTCCCTACTTCCCTCTAGCACAGATACGCAGTATTTT.